This T cell receptor (beta chain) was profiled in a study of early stage breast cancer tumors (dated by TCRdb to about 2017). Concerning the study at large: Of the roughly 15 invasive breast tumors, approximately 11 were found to be estrogen receptor-positive, progesterone receptor-positive and HER2-negative. About 70% of the 12 ER+/PR+/HER2- tumors were invasive ductal carcinomas, while the other four were invasive lobular carcinomas. A total of 2.7 million or so templates, representing 1,097,674 unique clonotypes, were detected across all samples. On average, each sample got around 10-fold read coverage.

Note on this clone: Its cognate antigen has yet to be identified. Base qualities are not provided; no much larger clone lies one nucleotide away.

General findings and caveats noted by the study authors: Tumors showed about 2.5-fold higher T cell density and higher clonality than adjacent normal breast tissue. Chain pairing and functional markers such as CD4, CD8 and FOXP3 were missed by bulk genomic DNA sequencing of unsorted cells. Analysis by tumor subtype was prevented by the small cohort size. Repertoires from blood and normal breast were more alike than repertoires from blood and tumor, and in about 90% of the 16 patients, comparing each tissue with blood separated tumor from normal. Enriched TCRB sequences shared across patients were mostly commonly generated sequences, unlikely to play an important role in the tumor microenvironment.

The study profiled bulk TCR beta-chain repertoires in matched peripheral blood, tumor and adjacent normal breast tissue taken from fewer than 20 patients with early-stage breast cancer. Before surgery, whole blood (about 5-11 mL) was collected into EDTA tubes and processed within 2 hours. Peripheral blood mononuclear cells were isolated by Ficoll-Paque centrifugation in SepMate-50 tubes. PBMCs were cryopreserved in around 90% FBS with around 10% DMSO in aliquots of roughly 1.9 to 4.5 million cells and stored in liquid nitrogen. The Qiagen AllPrep DNA/RNA Mini kit was used for genomic DNA extraction. Every sample was amplified as two independent genomic DNA replicates, using 0.4 to 0.5 ug for blood and about 1.4 ug for tumor or normal breast. Following the manufacturer's instructions, the ImmunoSeq Intro kit was used to carry out TCRB sequencing on genomic DNA. Multiplex PCR ran approximately 29 cycles with proprietary primers and spike-in control sequences for absolute quantification. Single-end 150-bp reads were used to sequence an 87-bp fragment spanning the CDR3 plus the flanking V and J genes. Each lane of an Illumina MiSeq using version 3.0 chemistry carried seven multiplexed samples, with two replicates per sample. In the authors' own workflow: The vendor's proprietary pipeline processed the raw data and merged both replicates into a single result for each sample. A clonotype was defined as productive rearrangements that share the same V-gene family, CDR3 amino acid sequence and J-gene segment. Clonality was calculated as 1 minus the normalized Shannon entropy (Pielou evenness) of TCRB abundances. T cell density was estimated by dividing total templates by the number of input cells inferred from the DNA input amount. Recon was used with default parameters to estimate total repertoire diversity and clonality. A clonotype counted as tumor-enriched if its abundance in tumor exceeded 0.1% and was at least 32-fold higher than its abundance in normal breast. Sourced from immuneACCESS, this table was stored by TCRdb with only in-frame sequences that have V and J called. A share of the clones is absent; for the studies checked, an unresolved V gene accounts for under half, and the remainder has no known explanation. V, J and clone size are those of that table, while D and trimming were read from the DNA. This sample is represented by about 41,000 clones; 70% to 80% of them were singletons. The biggest ten clones account for 7.2% of the sample.

The sequence was obtained from a person aged 45 to 60 with breast cancer. Sequencing was carried out using blood.

The DNA sequence reads TGTGCCAGCTCACCACTGGCTAGCGGGGGTCCGGAGACCCAGTACTTC. Translated, this gives CASSPLASGGPETQYF. The chain joins TRBV18 to TRBJ2-5, with 10 bases aligning to TRBD2. The CDR3 goes from the cysteine to the phenylalanine over 16 residues. Only the CDR3 portion is preserved as DNA: 48 bases, with reading frame beginning at the first base. CDR1 and CDR2, per the germline V gene, are KGHSH and LQKENI. The germline V and J ends show losses of 1 base and 5 bases respectively, and no gene match explains 7 bases of the junction.